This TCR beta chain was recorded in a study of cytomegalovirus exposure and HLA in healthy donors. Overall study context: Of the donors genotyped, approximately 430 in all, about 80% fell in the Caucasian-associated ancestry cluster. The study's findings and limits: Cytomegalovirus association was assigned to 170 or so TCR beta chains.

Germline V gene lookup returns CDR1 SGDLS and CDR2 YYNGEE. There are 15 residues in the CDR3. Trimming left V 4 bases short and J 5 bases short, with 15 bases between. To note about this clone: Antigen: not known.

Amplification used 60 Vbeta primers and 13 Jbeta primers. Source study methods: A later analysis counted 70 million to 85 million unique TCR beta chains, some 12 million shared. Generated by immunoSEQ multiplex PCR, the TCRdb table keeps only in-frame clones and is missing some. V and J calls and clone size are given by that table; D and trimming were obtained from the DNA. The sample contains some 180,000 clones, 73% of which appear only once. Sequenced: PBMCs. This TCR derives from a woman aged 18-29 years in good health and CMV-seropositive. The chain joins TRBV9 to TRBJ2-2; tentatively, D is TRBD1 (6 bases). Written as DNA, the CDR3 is TGTGCCAGCAGCTTCCGACAGGCGGATACCGGGGAGCTGTTTTTT. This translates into CASSFRQADTGELFF.